The T cell receptor (beta chain) under discussion was sequenced for a study of blood T cell repertoires in COVID-19 (dated by TCRdb to the early 2020s). Broadly, across the study: Samples from collaborators originated in the United States, Italy and Spain and spanned both the acute and convalescent phases of COVID-19. The prospective study material was composed of cDNA or gDNA derived from T cells, B-cell-depleted T cells, or PBMCs. Deeply sampled blood TCRbeta repertoires from subjects exposed to, actively infected with, or recovered from COVID-19 were included in the dataset. The repertoires were released in a freely available public database meant as a resource for research on the immune response to SARS-CoV-2. Samples were obtained from the ongoing ImmuneRACE study (first 160 participants) and from 1,254 subjects provided by 6 global collaborators. Nearly every sample came with metadata listing a de-identified subject ID, COVID-19 status, age in years and sex. Where available, HLA class I and class II types were taken from metadata supplied by the sample provider and were not determined by assay-based typing.

To note about this clone: Its antigen specificity is not known. Base qualities are missing; no much larger clone stands one base away.

General study outcomes and caveats: How much clinical and demographic metadata was included differed by source and by participant, and the metadata was provided uncurated.

TCRbeta CDR3 regions were amplified from genomic DNA using the immunoSEQ Assay, a bias-controlled multiplex PCR. The authors' analysis ran thus. The number of nucleated cells in each sample was estimated from the amplification of reference gene primers within the assay. To quantify the absolute abundance of each unique TCRbeta CDR3 rearrangement, sequence reads were collapsed and filtered. Productive Simpson clonality was computed per sample as the square root of Simpson's diversity index over productive rearrangements. TCRdb took over this immuneACCESS table, retaining in-frame rearrangements with V and J assigned. Such tables are incomplete; in checked studies, under half of the missing clones stem from an unresolved V gene, and the remainder is unexplained. D and trimming were read from the DNA, whereas the V and J calls and clone size are those reported in that table. Recorded for this sample are about 260,000 clones; 85% to 90% of them occurred a single time. The ten biggest clones cover around 0.8% of the sample.

In the prospective study, participants were about 18 to 90 years old, resided in about two dozen geographic areas of the United States, and were enrolled through a virtual design. In the prospective study, participants were assigned to cohorts based on the clinical history participants reported in a screening survey and a study questionnaire. Exposed participants were defined as having been in contact with someone with a PCR-confirmed or clinician-diagnosed COVID-19 case within 2 weeks of study entry. Mobile phlebotomists in the prospective study collected whole blood, serum and a nasopharyngeal or oropharyngeal swab from every participant. Additional blood draws and questionnaires over an approximately two-month period could optionally be provided by prospective study participants. Before DNA extraction, blood samples from the prospective study were shipped at room temperature or frozen. Inclusive of the bounding cysteine and phenylalanine, the CDR3 is 16 residues long. Just the 48-base CDR3 DNA is kept, in frame starting at base 1. The germline V gene (reference sequence) yields SEHNR for CDR1 and FQNEAQ for CDR2. At the junction V is shortened by 5 bases and J by 3 bases; bases outside the gene matches: 9.

This sequence was found in a man aged 50 to 60 who had been exposed to COVID-19. The sequence joins TRBV7-9 to TRBJ1-4; TRBD1 lines up with 7 middle nucleotides. Material for sequencing was PBMCs or T cells enriched from blood (not recorded which). The CDR3 loop reads CASSPTGYMANEKLFF. The sequenced DNA: TGTGCCAGCAGCCCGACAGGGTATATGGCTAATGAAAAACTGTTTTTT.